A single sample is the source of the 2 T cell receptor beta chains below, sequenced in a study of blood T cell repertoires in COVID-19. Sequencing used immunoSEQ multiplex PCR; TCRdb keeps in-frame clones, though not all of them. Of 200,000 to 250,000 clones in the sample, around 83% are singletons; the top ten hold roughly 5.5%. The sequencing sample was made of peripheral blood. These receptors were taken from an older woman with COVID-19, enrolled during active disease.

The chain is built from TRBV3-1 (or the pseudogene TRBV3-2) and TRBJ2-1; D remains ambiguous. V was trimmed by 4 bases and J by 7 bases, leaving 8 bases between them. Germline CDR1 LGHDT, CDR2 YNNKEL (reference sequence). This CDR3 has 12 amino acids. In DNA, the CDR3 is TGTGCCAGCAGCCTCAGACTTAATGAGCAGTTCTTC. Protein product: CASSLRLNEQFF.

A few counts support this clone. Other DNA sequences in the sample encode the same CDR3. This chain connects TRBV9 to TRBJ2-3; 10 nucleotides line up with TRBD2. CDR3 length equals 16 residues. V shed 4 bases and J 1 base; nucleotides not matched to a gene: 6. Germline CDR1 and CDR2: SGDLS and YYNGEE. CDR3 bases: TGTGCCAGCAGCTTAAGCGGGAGGGCCGGCACAGATACGCAGTATTTT. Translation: CASSLSGRAGTDTQYF.